This entry lists 24 T cell receptor beta chains sequenced from one sample in a study of T cell responses to AZD1222 COVID-19 vaccine. Repertoires were generated with immunoSEQ multiplex PCR, while TCRdb's copy carries only in-frame clones and drops some. The profile covers under 110,000 clones, with roughly 87% appearing a single time and about 17% taken by the ten largest. The sample consisted of peripheral blood, taken on day 0 of AZD1222 vaccination. The receptors originated from an adult in good health.

V and J are TRBV27 and TRBJ1-3; D gene uncertain. The CDR3 consists of 15 residues. Trimming removed 11 bases from V and 8 bases from J, with 25 bases in between. Germline CDR1 is MNHEY and CDR2 is SMNVEV (reference sequence). For the CDR3, the DNA is TGTGCCCGCAACCCTTTAATGAGGGCGGCGGACACCATATATTTT. It encodes CARNPLMRAADTIYF.

V is TRBV28 and J is TRBJ2-7; D remains unclear. This CDR3 is 12 amino acids long. Germline V gene lookup returns CDR1 MDHEN and CDR2 SYDVKM. V lost 2 bases and J 3 bases, leaving 5 bases between the germline ends. The chain's CDR3 is CASSLGVYEQYF. CDR3 in DNA: TGTGCCAGCAGTTTAGGAGTCTACGAGCAGTACTTC.

V is TRBV12-3 or TRBV12-4 and J is TRBJ1-1; D call uncertain. This CDR3 region has 12 residues. V lost 0 bases and J 6 bases, leaving 5 bases between the germline ends. The chain's CDR3 is CASSLAISEAFF. The CDR3 DNA reads TGTGCCAGCAGTTTAGCAATTTCTGAAGCTTTCTTT.

The rearrangement links TRBV6-5 to TRBJ1-2, with no clear D. Germline CDR1 and CDR2: MNHEY and SVGAGI. The ends were cut back, 8 bases at V and 4 bases at J, with 11 bases in the middle. This CDR3 has 12 amino acids. CDR3 in DNA: TGTGCCAGCCATAGGAACTTCTATGGCTACACCTTC. This translates into CASHRNFYGYTF.

The chain joins TRBV3-1 (or the pseudogene TRBV3-2) to TRBJ1-6; no reliable D call. This CDR3 has 14 amino acids. From germline, CDR1 is LGHDT and CDR2 YNNKEL (reference sequence). Trimming cost V 7 bases and J 8 bases, with 15 bases left between them. This CDR3 reads CASTHSEGDSPLHF. In nucleotides, the CDR3 is TGTGCCAGCACCCATAGTGAGGGTGATTCACCCCTCCACTTT.

The chain uses TRBV5-1 and TRBJ1-6, with unresolved D. The V end was cut by 0 bases, the J end by 8 bases, with 12 bases between. This CDR3 has 15 residues. Germline V CDR1 and CDR2: SGHRS, YFSETQ. The CDR3 region has the DNA TGCGCCAGCAGCTTGGATACCCCCGTAGATTCACCCCTCCACTTT. Its protein is CASSLDTPVDSPLHF.

The chain is built from TRBV11-2 and TRBJ1-1, with no clear D. V gave up 1 base and J gave up 2 bases, with 11 bases separating them. The length of the CDR3 is 15 residues. In germline, CDR1 is SGHAT, CDR2 FQNNGV. The CDR3, as DNA: TGTGCCAGCAGCTTAGTATTCGGGGTTAACACTGAAGCTTTCTTT. This gives the protein CASSLVFGVNTEAFF.

Concerning this clone: At one boundary the junction diverges from the germline segment, which might be a read error. The CDR3 bases are TGTGCCAGCAGCGTAAACGCGAAAAACGTTCAGTACTTC. Its translation: CASSVNAKNVQYF. The chain employs TRBV9 and TRBJ2-4, with D unresolved. This CDR3 contains 13 residues. Germline CDR1 and CDR2: SGDLS and YYNGEE.

This clone was observed at least ten times. The chain links TRBV7-3 to TRBJ2-1; 11 nucleotides align to TRBD1. Unmatched junction bases numbered 7, after V lost 3 bases and J lost 9 bases. CDR1 is SGHTA and CDR2 is FQGTGA in the germline V gene. The CDR3 has 15 residues. The CDR3 here is CASSFPLGQGVEQFF. The CDR3 DNA reads as TGTGCCAGCAGCTTTCCCTTGGGACAGGGGGTTGAGCAGTTCTTC.

The rearrangement links TRBV7-3 to TRBJ1-2; tentatively, D is TRBD1 (6 bases). The CDR3 sequence is 15 residues long. Germline assignment: CDR1 SGHTA and CDR2 FQGTGA. Trimming cost V 2 bases and J 0 bases, with 10 bases left between them. This chain's CDR3 is CASSLQKGANYGYTF. CDR3 sequence (DNA): TGTGCCAGCAGCTTACAGAAGGGGGCTAACTATGGCTACACCTTC.

The chain couples TRBV7-9 to TRBJ1-3, with 8 nucleotides matching TRBD1. This CDR3 contains 17 residues. The V gene end was trimmed by 0 bases and the J gene end by 6 bases; junction bases not matched to a gene: 10. Germline V gene sequence: CDR1 SEHNR, CDR2 FQNEAQ (reference sequence). The CDR3 loop is CASSLASHRGIVNTIYF. CDR3 sequence (DNA): TGTGCCAGCAGCTTAGCTTCTCACAGGGGGATTGTAAACACCATATATTTT.

The sample holds a few counts of this clone. The chain uses TRBV5-1 and TRBJ2-1, with 9 bases lining up with TRBD2. The CDR3 extends over 15 amino acids. The germline CDR1 and CDR2 sequences are SGHRS and YFSETQ. J lost 8 bases, V lost 0 bases, and 6 bases had no gene match. This CDR3 is CASSLGLAAGDEQFF. The CDR3 region has the DNA TGCGCCAGCAGCTTGGGACTAGCGGCGGGGGATGAGCAGTTCTTC.

The chain employs TRBV11-3 and TRBJ1-2; D is perhaps TRBD1 (5 bases). Germline V gives CDR1 SGHNT, CDR2 YENEEA. The CDR3 loop spans 17 amino acids. The ends were cut back, 5 bases at V and 2 bases at J, with 21 bases in the middle. This CDR3 reads CASSAGTDALPNYGYTF. DNA of the CDR3: TGTGCCAGCAGCGCCGGGACCGACGCGTTACCGAACTATGGCTACACCTTC.

V gene TRBV6-5 combines with J gene TRBJ2-1; the D gene is possibly TRBD2 (5 bases). Germline CDR1 is MNHEY and CDR2 is SVGAGI. CDR3 length: 12 amino acids. V shed 6 bases and J shed 8 bases, with 11 bases lying between them. CDR3 sequence (DNA): TGTGCCAGCAGGAGGCGGGTGGATGAGCAGTTCTTC. Its translation is CASRRRVDEQFF.

This clone was seen a few times. The junction differs from germline at one of its ends, possibly a read error. J is TRBJ1-5 and V is TRBV28; 7 bases are shared with TRBD1. Germline lookup yields CDR1 MDHEN and CDR2 SYDVKM. CDR3 length: 16 residues. The CDR3 region is CASRRGHSGTDQPQHF. CDR3 nucleotide sequence: TGTGCCAGCAGACGTGGCCATTCTGGGACAGATCAACCCCAGCATTTT.

The V call is TRBV19, the J call TRBJ2-2, with 7 bases that match TRBD1. The V and J ends lost 9 bases and 0 bases, in that order; junction bases with no gene match: 22. Germline assignment: CDR1 LNHDA and CDR2 SQIVND (reference sequence). The CDR3 is made up of 20 amino acids. This CDR3 is CASRGTKGLNPLSNTGELFF. The CDR3 DNA sequence: TGTGCCAGCAGGGGGACAAAGGGTCTTAATCCTCTTTCGAACACCGGGGAGCTGTTTTTT.

The V gene is TRBV13, the J gene TRBJ2-7; 14 nucleotides line up with TRBD2. The trim removed 6 bases at V and 5 bases at J, leaving 12 bases unmatched. Germline V gene lookup returns CDR1 PRHDT and CDR2 FYEKMQ (reference sequence). This CDR3 contains 17 residues. CDR3 coding DNA: TGTGCCAGCAGTCTAAAAACCGGGACTAGCGGGAGCGACGAGCAGTACTTC. This codes for CASSLKTGTSGSDEQYF. Filled out from reference TRBV13 and TRBJ2-7, the complete variable domain reads AAGVIQSPRHLIKEKRETATLKCYPIPRHDTVYWYQQGPGQDPQFLISFYEKMQSDKGSIPDRFSAQQFSDYHSELNMSSLELGDSALYFCASSLKTGTSGSDEQYFGPGTRLTVT.

The rearrangement joins TRBV6-5 to TRBJ2-5; the D gene is possibly TRBD1 (5 bases). Trimming took 2 bases from V and 2 from J, leaving 9 bases between them. CDR3 size: 14 residues. The V gene's germline CDR1 is MNHEY and CDR2 SVGAGI. In nucleotides, the CDR3 is TGTGCCAGCAGTTACGGGGCAGCTCAAGAGACCCAGTACTTC. Translation gives CASSYGAAQETQYF.

The chain has TRBV7-9 and TRBJ2-3; D possibly uses TRBD1 or TRBD2 (6 bases each). From germline, CDR1 is SEHNR and CDR2 FQNEAQ (reference sequence). The CDR3 has 16 amino acids. V lost 1 base to trimming and J lost 2 bases, with 13 bases between them. CDR3 residues: CASSLGPGDFTDTQYF. In DNA, the CDR3 is TGTGCCAGCAGCTTAGGCCCAGGGGACTTCACAGATACGCAGTATTTT.

This chain joins TRBV6-2 or TRBV6-3 and TRBJ1-4; 9 nucleotides align to TRBD1. The germline V gene encodes CDR1 MNHEY and CDR2 SVGEGT. J lost 8 bases, V lost 4 bases, and 5 bases had no gene match. This CDR3 has 14 amino acids. The DNA of the CDR3 is TGTGCCAGCAGTTTCAACAGGGGGCGAGAAAAACTGTTTTTT. Its translation: CASSFNRGREKLFF.

A word on this clone: Within the sample, other DNA sequences also encode this same CDR3. V usage is TRBV5-1 and J usage is TRBJ1-6; D not resolved. The germline gives CDR1 SGHRS, CDR2 YFSETQ. The V gene lost 0 bases and the J gene lost 7 bases, with 5 bases spanning the gap. This CDR3 comprises 13 residues. The CDR3 loop is CASSLGGNSPLHF. As DNA, the CDR3 is TGCGCCAGCAGCTTGGGCGGGAATTCACCCCTCCACTTT. Full variable domain (missing parts from reference TRBV5-1 and TRBJ1-6): KAGVTQTPRYLIKTRGQQVTLSCSPISGHRSVSWYQQTPGQGLQFLFEYFSETQRNKGNFPGRFSGRQFSNSRSEMNVSTLELGDSALYLCASSLGGNSPLHFGNGTRLTVT.

This clone was seen once. The chain joins TRBV3-1 (or the pseudogene TRBV3-2) to TRBJ1-1, with 10 bases aligning to TRBD1. V was pared by 1 base and J by 4 bases, with 0 bases of the junction left unmatched. Germline V gene lookup returns CDR1 LGHDT and CDR2 YNNKEL (reference sequence). The CDR3 extends over 14 amino acids. The CDR3 region has the DNA TGTGCCAGCAGCCAAGGGGACAGGGGCACTGAAGCTTTCTTT. It yields the protein CASSQGDRGTEAFF.

The V gene is TRBV23-1, the J gene TRBJ1-6; tentative D call: TRBD1 (6 bases). Being an ORF, TRBV23-1 has a function that is uncertain. The CDR3 sequence is 16 residues long. V was shortened by 11 bases and J by 2 bases, with 19 bases between the two germline ends. The DNA for the CDR3 is TGCGCCGGGCCCGGAGGGCGGGGGCCCTATAATTCACCCCTCCACTTT. It encodes CAGPGGRGPYNSPLHF.

The chain has TRBV4-2 and TRBJ2-1; no definite D call. Germline V gene sequence: CDR1 LGHNA, CDR2 YNFKEQ. V was shortened by 5 bases and J by 1 base, with 12 bases between the two germline ends. The CDR3 consists of 15 residues. The chain's CDR3 is CASSGGANSYNEQFF. The CDR3 nucleotides are TGTGCCAGCAGCGGCGGAGCTAATTCCTACAATGAGCAGTTCTTC.